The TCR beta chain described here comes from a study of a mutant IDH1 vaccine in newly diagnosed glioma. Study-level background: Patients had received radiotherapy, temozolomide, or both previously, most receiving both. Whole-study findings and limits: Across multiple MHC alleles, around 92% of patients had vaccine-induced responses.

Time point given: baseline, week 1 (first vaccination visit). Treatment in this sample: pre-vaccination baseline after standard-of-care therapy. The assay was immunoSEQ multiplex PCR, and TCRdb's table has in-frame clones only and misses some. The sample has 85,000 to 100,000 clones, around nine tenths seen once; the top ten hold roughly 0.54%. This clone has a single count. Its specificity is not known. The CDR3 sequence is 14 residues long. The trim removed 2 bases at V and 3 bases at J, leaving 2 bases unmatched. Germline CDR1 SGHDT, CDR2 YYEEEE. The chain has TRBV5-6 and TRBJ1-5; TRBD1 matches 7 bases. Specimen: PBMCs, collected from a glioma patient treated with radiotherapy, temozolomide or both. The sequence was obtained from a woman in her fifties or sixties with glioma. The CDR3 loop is CASSFGTVNQPQHF. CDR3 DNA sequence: TGTGCCAGCAGCTTTGGGACAGTCAATCAGCCCCAGCATTTT.